The rows below give T cell receptor beta chains drawn from one sample of a study of CD8+ T cells in alopecia areata. Data came from immunoSEQ multiplex PCR; TCRdb stores just in-frame clones and leaves some out. Of about 76,000 clones listed, around 66% are singletons. The sample consisted of CD8+ T cells sorted from blood, taken at week 24, from a patient treated with tofacitinib. The receptors shown here come from a human donor with alopecia areata. CDR3s include the opening cysteine and the closing phenylalanine or tryptophan. Fields, in order: D gene, V gene, clone size, J gene, CDR3 protein, CDR3 DNA. The D gene is left open where the match is weak. Only part of the rows carry a size: once, few, many, or a class if the clone is expanded.

>-|TRBV27|-|TRBJ2-1
CASFDRNEQFF
TGTGCCAGCTTTGATCGCAATGAGCAGTTCTTC
>-|TRBV4-3|-|TRBJ1-2
CASSQDKGAFYGYTF
TGCGCCAGCAGCCAAGATAAGGGCGCATTCTATGGCTACACCTTC
>-|TRBV7-3|-|TRBJ2-2
CASSVTGTTPSGELFF
TGTGCCAGCAGCGTGACCGGGACAACCCCATCCGGGGAGCTGTTTTTT
>TRBD2|TRBV27|-|TRBJ2-7
CASSTGTSGSGQYF
TGTGCCAGCAGTACCGGGACTAGCGGGAGCGGGCAGTACTTC
>-|TRBV6-5|few|TRBJ1-2
CASTPWTGDYGYTF
TGTGCCAGCACTCCCTGGACGGGGGACTATGGCTACACCTTC
>-|TRBV5-4|-|TRBJ2-7
CASSLGGEQYF
TGTGCCAGCAGCTTGGGCGGCGAGCAGTACTTC
>-|TRBV13|-|TRBJ1-4
CASSGDTEKLFF
TGTGCCAGCAGCGGGGACACTGAAAAACTGTTTTTT
>-|TRBV27|-|TRBJ1-1
CASSPSTGTNTEAFF
TGTGCCAGCAGTCCCTCGACAGGAACTAACACTGAAGCTTTCTTT
>TRBD2|TRBV30|-|TRBJ2-1
CAWLSWAGGPGNEQFF
TGTGCCTGGCTTAGTTGGGCGGGAGGGCCCGGCAATGAGCAGTTCTTC
>-|TRBV25-1|-|TRBJ2-3
CASSESILRRGDGDTQYF
TGTGCCAGCAGTGAATCCATATTAAGGAGGGGGGATGGAGATACGCAGTATTTT
>TRBD1|TRBV5-1|-|TRBJ1-1
CASSLWGPPGQGANTEAFF
TGCGCCAGCAGCTTATGGGGACCACCGGGACAGGGGGCGAACACTGAAGCTTTCTTT
>-|TRBV28|-|TRBJ2-3
CASSSGQGSTDTQYF
TGTGCCAGCAGTTCAGGGCAGGGTAGCACAGATACGCAGTATTTT
>-|TRBV7-2|many|TRBJ2-7
CASSPSTNPPYEQYF
TGTGCCAGCAGCCCGAGCACAAATCCCCCCTACGAGCAGTACTTC
>TRBD1|TRBV25-1|-|TRBJ2-3
CASSGTGATDTQYF
TGTGCCAGCAGTGGGACAGGGGCTACAGATACGCAGTATTTT
>-|TRBV29-1|few|TRBJ2-1
CSVGLGGHEQFF
TGCAGCGTTGGATTGGGGGGCCATGAGCAGTTCTTC
>-|TRBV27|-|TRBJ2-1
CASSLGPRNEQFF
TGTGCCAGCAGTTTGGGACCCCGGAATGAGCAGTTCTTC
>TRBD1|TRBV27|-|TRBJ1-1
CASGGRQGVNTEAFF
TGTGCCAGCGGTGGGAGACAGGGGGTTAACACTGAAGCTTTCTTT
>TRBD2|TRBV2|-|TRBJ2-1
CASSGTSGDAGDEQFF
TGTGCCAGCAGTGGCACTAGCGGCGACGCCGGCGATGAGCAGTTCTTC
>-|TRBV27|-|TRBJ1-2
CASRLIQGSRGYTF
TGTGCCAGCAGACTCATACAGGGATCGAGAGGCTACACCTTC
>-|TRBV4-1|-|TRBJ2-3
CASSQVPGSTDTQYF
TGCGCCAGCAGCCAAGTGCCTGGTAGCACAGATACGCAGTATTTT
>-|TRBV5-1|once|TRBJ1-5
CASSLEGPYSNQPQHF
TGCGCCAGCAGCTTGGAGGGTCCATATAGCAATCAGCCCCAGCATTTT
>TRBD1|TRBV5-1|once|TRBJ1-2
CASSPPGQGSSGYTF
TGCGCCAGCAGCCCGCCAGGACAGGGGAGCAGTGGCTACACCTTC
>-|TRBV25-1|-|TRBJ1-3
CASSAVQDNSGNTIYF
TGTGCCAGCAGTGCGGTACAAGACAACTCTGGAAACACCATATATTTT